The next 28 T cell receptor beta chains were all read from a single sample in a study of post-analysis software for immune sequencing data. Study results and caveats: Patients used roughly five TRBV segments, including TRBV5-6, TRBV5-1 and TRBV20-1, more often than controls.

The TCR beta cDNA libraries contained unique molecular identifiers. TCRdb re-called the PCR reads with MiXCR, one entry per CDR3 protein. The sample has 750,000 to 950,000 distinct CDR3 sequences; 35% to 55% are singletons. Their target antigens are unknown. The material sequenced was blood. These receptors were obtained from a girl aged 10-17 years with multiple sclerosis.

Of note for this clonotype: A junction boundary mismatches the germline segment, possibly from a read error. The chain joins TRBV20-1 to TRBJ2-7; no firm D call. The germline V gene has CDR1 DFQATT and CDR2 SNEGSKA (reference sequence). This CDR3 is built from 15 residues. CDR3 bases: TGCAGTGCTAGGGGCGGTTCCCACCTTTCCTACGAGCAATACTTC. Protein product: CSARGGSHLSYEQYF.

The chain has TRBV20-1 and TRBJ2-1; TRBD2 matches 15 bases. CDR1 and CDR2 from the germline V gene are DFQATT and SNEGSKA (reference sequence). The CDR3 spans 18 residues. Losses at the gene ends were 4 bases for V and 9 bases for J; bases not matched to a gene: 16. This CDR3 reads CSATGTSGRRVLLREQFF. CDR3 sequence (DNA): TGCAGTGCTACCGGGACTAGCGGGAGGAGGGTTTTATTACGTGAGCAGTTCTTC.

In DNA form, the CDR3 reads TGTGCCAGCAGTTCCCAAACGGACACAATGTACCAAGAGACCCAGTACTTC. Amino acid sequence: CASSSQTDTMYQETQYF. The genes are TRBV12-3 or TRBV12-4 and TRBJ2-5; possibly TRBD1 for D (5 bases). Deletions cut 4 bases from V and 0 bases from J, with 18 bases between. The CDR3 extends over 17 amino acids.

V and J are TRBV5-5 and TRBJ2-1; TRBD1 matches at 11 bases. CDR1 and CDR2 (germline): SGHKS, YYEKEE (reference sequence). J gave up 7 bases and V 3 bases, and 9 bases lay outside the gene matches. This CDR3 contains 16 residues. In DNA form, the CDR3 reads TGTGCCAGCAGCTCCCACCCGGGACAGGGGGGAAATGAGCAGTTCTTC. Translating it yields CASSSHPGQGGNEQFF. The full variable domain, with the rest looked up from reference TRBV5-5 and TRBJ2-1, is DAGVTQSPTHLIKTRGQQVTLRCSPISGHKSVSWYQQVLGQGPQFIFQYYEKEERGRGNFPDRFSARQFPNYSSELNVNALLLGDSALYLCASSSHPGQGGNEQFFGPGTRLTVL.

The chain links TRBV29-1 to TRBJ2-5; the D gene is possibly TRBD2 (6 bases). Germline V gene lookup returns CDR1 SQVTM and CDR2 ANQGSEA. Trimming shortened V by 4 bases and J by 1 base, and 16 bases separated the two germline ends. The CDR3 has 15 amino acids. The CDR3 sequence: CSVVGGVGSQETQYF. In DNA form, the CDR3 reads TGCAGCGTTGTCGGCGGGGTAGGGAGCCAAGAGACCCAGTACTTC.

The J gene is TRBJ1-5, the V gene TRBV2, with no clear D. Germline loops: CDR1 SNHLY, CDR2 FYNNEI. Trimming shortened V by 6 bases and J by 0 bases, and 12 bases separated the two germline ends. The CDR3 length is 15 residues. The CDR3 DNA reads as TGTGCCAGCAGCCGGCAGGCGGATAGCAATCAGCCCCAGCATTTT. Protein product: CASSRQADSNQPQHF.

This chain uses TRBV27 with TRBJ2-7; TRBD1 aligns across 9 bases. The CDR3 contains 15 residues. CDR1 is MNHEY and CDR2 is SMNVEV in the germline V gene (reference sequence). The J segment lost 5 bases and the V segment lost 4 bases, leaving 9 bases of the junction unmatched. CDR3 sequence reads: CASSSTGTGNHEQYF. The CDR3 DNA follows: TGTGCCAGCAGTTCCACCGGGACAGGGAACCACGAGCAGTACTTC.

This clonotype was detected only a few times. CDR3 region: CSAIYYDYEQYF. The CDR3 DNA follows: TGCAGTGCTATCTACTACGACTACGAGCAGTACTTC. The chain is built from TRBV20-1 and TRBJ2-7; no clear D gene. V was pared by 4 bases and J by 3 bases, with 10 bases between. CDR3 length equals 12 residues. The germline V gene has CDR1 DFQATT and CDR2 SNEGSKA (reference sequence).

The table lists this clonotype with a few counts. The J gene is TRBJ2-3, the V gene TRBV6-6; 10 bases are a match to TRBD2. This CDR3 contains 14 residues. The germline V gene encodes CDR1 MNHNY and CDR2 SVGAGI (reference sequence). Unmatched junction bases numbered 5, after V lost 7 bases and J lost 4 bases. The CDR3 is CASILAGAADTQYF. The CDR3, as DNA: TGTGCCAGCATCCTAGCGGGAGCGGCAGATACGCAGTATTTT.

The chain uses TRBV2 and TRBJ1-2, with D unresolved. V was cut by 4 bases and J by 2 bases, with 17 bases left in between. From germline, CDR1 is SNHLY and CDR2 FYNNEI. CDR3 length: 16 amino acids. CDR3 sequence: CASSGPRGGPNYGYTF. CDR3 nucleotides: TGTGCCAGCAGTGGCCCCCGTGGAGGACCCAACTATGGCTACACCTTC.

The gene calls are TRBV5-1 and TRBJ1-2; TRBD1 matches 7 bases. Trimming cost V 2 bases and J 7 bases; bases outside gene matches: 5. The CDR3 covers 13 residues. Germline V gene sequence: CDR1 SGHRS, CDR2 YFSETQ. The DNA of the CDR3 is TGCGCCAGCAGCTTCACAGGGGAGGGTGGCTACACCTTC. As protein: CASSFTGEGGYTF.

This sequence joins TRBV7-2 and TRBJ2-5; 7 bases match TRBD2. The DNA end lines up better with TRBJ2-7; the J call may be wrong. This CDR3 is built from 14 residues. Germline V gene lookup returns CDR1 SGHTA and CDR2 FQGNSA. The CDR3 loop reads CASSPSGQRGEQYF. CDR3 nucleotides: TGTGCCAGCAGCCCTAGCGGCCAACGGGGCGAGCAGTACTTC.

The chain uses TRBV5-1 and TRBJ2-3; 8 bases map to TRBD1. V shed 4 bases and J 3 bases; nucleotides not matched to a gene: 4. Germline assignment: CDR1 SGHRS and CDR2 YFSETQ. This CDR3 is 14 amino acids long. CDR3 sequence reads: CASSTRQGTDTQYF. The CDR3 DNA is TGCGCCAGCAGCACCCGACAGGGGACAGATACGCAGTATTTT. Full variable domain (rest looked up from reference TRBV5-1 and TRBJ2-3): KAGVTQTPRYLIKTRGQQVTLSCSPISGHRSVSWYQQTPGQGLQFLFEYFSETQRNKGNFPGRFSGRQFSNSRSEMNVSTLELGDSALYLCASSTRQGTDTQYFGPGTRLTVL.

This clonotype was observed a handful of times. V gene TRBV29-1 combines with J gene TRBJ2-4, with TRBD1 as a possible D gene (7 bases). The CDR3 totals 16 residues. Trimming pared 7 bases from V and 2 bases from J, leaving 21 bases between. Germline CDR1 reads SQVTM; CDR2 reads ANQGSEA. The CDR3 DNA reads TGCAGCGACCCGTTCCGGGACAGCGGGCCCAAAAACATTCAGTACTTC. This gives the protein CSDPFRDSGPKNIQYF.

The gene calls are TRBV11-2 and TRBJ2-3; a weak D match, TRBD2 (6 bases). CDR1 and CDR2 from the germline V gene are SGHAT and FQNNGV. The CDR3 is 16 amino acids. V dropped 5 bases and J dropped 0 bases, with 15 bases sitting between them. The CDR3 coding sequence is TGTGCCAGCAGCATTACCGGGGGTGGGAGCACAGATACGCAGTATTTT. Translated: CASSITGGGSTDTQYF.

About this clonotype: One junction end disagrees with the germline gene, perhaps due to a read error. The CDR3 DNA sequence: TGTGCCAGCAGCCCGAAGATGTCTGGGGCCAACGTCCAGACTTTC. It yields the protein CASSPKMSGANVQTF. The chain joins TRBV11-3 to TRBJ2-6; a weak D match, TRBD1 (5 bases). The germline V gene has CDR1 SGHNT and CDR2 YENEEA. The CDR3 loop spans 15 amino acids.

This clonotype appeared once. V usage is TRBV7-2 and J usage is TRBJ1-1, with D unresolved. The germline gives CDR1 SGHTA, CDR2 FQGNSA. The CDR3 length is 14 residues. The V gene lost 2 bases and the J gene lost 4 bases, with 11 bases spanning the gap. CDR3 protein: CASSLYNPGTEAFF. The CDR3, as DNA: TGTGCCAGCAGCTTATACAACCCGGGCACTGAAGCTTTCTTT.

The gene calls are TRBV18 and TRBJ1-2, with D perhaps TRBD1 (6 bases). V was pared by 2 bases and J by 8 bases, with 12 bases between. This CDR3 comprises 13 residues. Germline CDR1 KGHSH, CDR2 LQKENI. Here the CDR3 reads CASSPRDNEGYTF. The CDR3 nucleotides read TGTGCCAGCTCACCAAGGGACAATGAGGGCTACACCTTC.

This chain joins TRBV20-1 and TRBJ2-7, with 7 positions matching TRBD1. The CDR3 runs to 14 residues. V shed 5 bases, J shed 3 bases, and the junction held 10 bases outside the gene matches. The germline CDR1 and CDR2 sequences are DFQATT and SNEGSKA (reference sequence). The CDR3 DNA reads as TGCAGTGCTCGGACCGGACAGGTGGACTACGAGCAGTACTTC. It specifies CSARTGQVDYEQYF.

The J gene is TRBJ2-1, the V gene TRBV4-3; TRBD2 aligns across 14 bases. Germline CDR1 and CDR2: LGHNA and YSLEER. The V and J ends lost 3 bases and 6 bases, in that order; junction bases with no gene match: 13. The CDR3 has 19 residues. The CDR3 region has the DNA TGCGCCAGCAGCCAGGCCCAGGGACTAGCGGGAGTAGGTGGCAATGAGCAGTTCTTC. It codes for CASSQAQGLAGVGGNEQFF.

The chain has TRBV9 and TRBJ2-1; no clear D. CDR1 is SGDLS, CDR2 YYNGEE, per germline. This CDR3 has 13 residues. Trimming removed 0 bases at V and 8 bases at J, with 9 bases between. This CDR3 is CASSVVGSYEQFF. The CDR3 nucleotides read TGTGCCAGCAGCGTAGTGGGAAGCTATGAGCAGTTCTTC.

This clonotype showed up just a few times. The chain couples TRBV4-3 to TRBJ2-7, with TRBD1 as a possible D gene (5 bases). The CDR3 has 14 residues. V lost 0 bases, J lost 3 bases, and 9 bases lay in between. CDR1 LGHNA and CDR2 YSLEER come from the germline V gene. The DNA of the CDR3 is TGCGCCAGCAGCCAAGATTTGGGGCACTACGAGCAGTACTTC. This codes for CASSQDLGHYEQYF.

In regard to this clonotype: A read error may be the cause here, since a much bigger clone is one base away. The V gene is TRBV29-1, the J gene TRBJ1-1; D may be TRBD1 (6 bases). The V and J ends lost 6 bases and 7 bases respectively, with 21 bases between them. The CDR3 runs 14 residues. Germline V CDR1 and CDR2: SQVTM, ANQGSEA. CDR3: CSVLGGGEPREAFF. The DNA of the CDR3 is TGCAGCGTCCTAGGGGGTGGCGAGCCGCGTGAAGCTTTCTTT.

This sequence joins TRBV6-6 and TRBJ2-1, with 7 positions matching TRBD2. The length of the CDR3 is 14 residues. Germline V gives CDR1 MNHNY, CDR2 SVGAGI (reference sequence). V was clipped by 7 bases and J by 6 bases; unmatched bases: 9. In DNA form, the CDR3 reads TGTGCCAGCACCCAACCTAGCGGACTCAATGAGCAGTTCTTC. It specifies CASTQPSGLNEQFF.

The V call is TRBV25-1, the J call TRBJ2-1; 8 bases agree with TRBD1. Germline V gives CDR1 MGHDK, CDR2 SYGVNS. The junction had 6 bases not matched to a gene; V was cut back by 5 bases and J by 9 bases. The CDR3 is 13 residues long. DNA for the CDR3: TGTGCCAGCAGTCCAGGGGGCAGGGGTGAGCAGTTCTTC. Residues: CASSPGGRGEQFF.

This clonotype was found a few times. The J gene is TRBJ2-3, the V gene TRBV7-2; no reliable D call. The CDR3 length is 14 residues. Trimming took off 1 base at V and 4 bases at J, with 9 bases between the two ends. Germline loops: CDR1 SGHTA, CDR2 FQGNSA. Here the CDR3 reads CASSLGRQADTQYF. The DNA for the CDR3 is TGTGCCAGCAGCTTAGGCAGGCAGGCAGATACGCAGTATTTT.

This clonotype has just a few counts. This sequence joins TRBV29-1 and TRBJ2-1, with D possibly being TRBD2 (6 bases). CDR1 SQVTM and CDR2 ANQGSEA come from the germline V gene. The CDR3 totals 14 residues. Trimming removed 1 base at V and 2 bases at J, with 9 bases between. CDR3 nucleotides: TGCAGCGTTGAAGCGGGAGTCGCCTACAATGAGCAGTTCTTC. Translating it yields CSVEAGVAYNEQFF.

The CDR3 spells CSAGVVGATNEKLFF. CDR3 in DNA: TGCAGTGCAGGGGTCGTGGGGGCAACTAATGAAAAACTGTTTTTT. The rearrangement joins TRBV20-1 to TRBJ1-4, with TRBD1 as a possible D gene (5 bases). Deletions cut 6 bases from V and 0 bases from J, with 14 bases between. This CDR3 is 15 amino acids long. Germline V gene sequence: CDR1 DFQATT, CDR2 SNEGSKA (reference sequence).